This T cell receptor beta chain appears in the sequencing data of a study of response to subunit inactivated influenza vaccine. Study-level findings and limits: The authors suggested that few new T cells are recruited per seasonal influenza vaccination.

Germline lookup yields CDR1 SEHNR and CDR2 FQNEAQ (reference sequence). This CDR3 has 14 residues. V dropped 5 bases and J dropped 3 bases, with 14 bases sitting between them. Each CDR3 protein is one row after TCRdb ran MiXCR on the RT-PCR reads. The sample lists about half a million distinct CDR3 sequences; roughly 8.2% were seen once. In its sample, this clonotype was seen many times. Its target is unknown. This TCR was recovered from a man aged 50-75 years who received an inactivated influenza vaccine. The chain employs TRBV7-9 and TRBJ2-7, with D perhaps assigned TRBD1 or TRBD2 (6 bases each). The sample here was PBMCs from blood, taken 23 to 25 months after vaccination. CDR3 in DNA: TGTGCCAGCAGCGCGGGACACTTCTTCTACGAGCAGTACTTC. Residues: CASSAGHFFYEQYF.